The 25 T cell receptor beta chains in this list originate from one sample, sequenced in a study of cytomegalovirus exposure and HLA in healthy donors. The PCR made use of 60 Vbeta and 13 Jbeta primers. Method: immunoSEQ multiplex PCR; TCRdb's copy keeps in-frame clones and lacks some. The table shows around 200,000 clones, with 70% to 85% occurring only once. The source material was PBMCs. These TCRs come from a girl between 2 and 10 years old in good health and CMV-seropositive.

This chain connects TRBV7-3 to TRBJ1-4; D is unresolved. Deletions cut 5 bases from V and 5 bases from J, with 6 bases between. The germline gives CDR1 SGHTA, CDR2 FQGTGA. The CDR3 consists of 12 residues. In DNA form, the CDR3 reads TGTGCCAGCAGCCCCTTCAATGAAAAACTGTTTTTT. It codes for CASSPFNEKLFF.

The chain links TRBV30 to TRBJ1-1; possibly TRBD1 for D (6 bases). V was trimmed by 1 base and J by 0 bases, leaving 15 bases between them. The CDR3 contains 16 residues. Germline V gene sequence: CDR1 GTSNPN, CDR2 SVGIG (reference sequence). The CDR3, as DNA: TGTGCCTGGAGTGACTTCGGGGGGCCGATGAACACTGAAGCTTTCTTT. This gives the protein CAWSDFGGPMNTEAFF.

V is TRBV13 and J is TRBJ2-1; D perhaps matches TRBD2 (6 bases). The CDR3 has 15 residues. Per the germline V gene, CDR1 is PRHDT and CDR2 is FYEKMQ (reference sequence). The V end was cut by 5 bases, the J end by 7 bases, with 18 bases between. The CDR3 nucleotides are TGTGCCAGCAGCATTCGACTAGGAATAGAGAATGAGCAGTTCTTC. The encoded protein is CASSIRLGIENEQFF.

The chain has TRBV5-1 and TRBJ1-4; maybe TRBD1 (5 bases). Germline V gene data show CDR1 as SGHRS and CDR2 as YFSETQ. The CDR3 covers 15 residues. The V gene lost 4 bases and the J gene lost 7 bases, with 17 bases spanning the gap. The CDR3 nucleotides are TGCGCCAGCAGCCGATCCACAGGATACGGTGAAAAACTGTTTTTT. Its translation: CASSRSTGYGEKLFF.

In its sample, this clone was seen once. V is TRBV5-4 and J is TRBJ2-7; a weak D match, TRBD2 (6 bases). The V end was cut by 10 bases, the J end by 6 bases, with 20 bases between. The CDR3 length is 13 residues. Per germline, CDR1 SGHNT and CDR2 YYREEE (reference sequence). The CDR3 protein is CALRDEPMGEQYF. CDR3 nucleotides: TGTGCCCTGCGGGACGAACCGATGGGCGAGCAGTACTTC.

The J gene is TRBJ2-7, the V gene TRBV6-6; weak D call: TRBD1 (6 bases). The CDR3 sequence is 15 residues long. CDR1 and CDR2 (germline): MNHNY, SVGAGI (reference sequence). V lost 2 bases and J 2 bases, leaving 13 bases between the germline ends. The CDR3 here is CASSYAVRGPYEQYF. CDR3 DNA sequence: TGTGCCAGCAGTTACGCGGTCAGGGGTCCCTACGAGCAGTACTTC.

The rearrangement uses TRBV30 and TRBJ1-1; D remains unclear. CDR3 length: 16 residues. The V end was cut by 1 base, the J end by 2 bases, with 17 bases between. The germline V gene encodes CDR1 GTSNPN and CDR2 SVGIG (reference sequence). The CDR3 region is CAWSGPLLSHNTEAFF. CDR3 DNA sequence: TGTGCCTGGAGTGGGCCCCTTCTCTCCCATAACACTGAAGCTTTCTTT.

The chain has TRBV28 and TRBJ2-7; D unclear. The length of the CDR3 is 11 residues. Germline CDR1 reads MDHEN; CDR2 reads SYDVKM. V gave up 4 bases and J gave up 6 bases, with 7 bases separating them. DNA of the CDR3: TGTGCCAGCAGTTCCCCGGGCGAGCAGTACTTC. Protein sequence: CASSSPGEQYF. Complete variable domain (other parts from reference TRBV28 and TRBJ2-7): DVKVTQSSRYLVKRTGEKVFLECVQDMDHENMFWYRQDPGLGLRLIYFSYDVKMKEKGDIPEGYSVSREKKERFSLILESASTNQTSMYLCASSSPGEQYFGPGTRLTVT.

V usage is TRBV20-1 and J usage is TRBJ2-7; the D gene is possibly TRBD2 (5 bases). Germline CDR1 reads DFQATT; CDR2 reads SNEGSKA (reference sequence). Trimming cost V 6 bases and J 1 base, with 7 bases left between them. The CDR3 length is 11 residues. CDR3 in amino acids: CSAGGSYEQYF. The CDR3 coding sequence is TGCAGTGCCGGAGGTTCCTACGAGCAGTACTTC.

The rearrangement joins TRBV18 to TRBJ2-7; 12 bases map to TRBD2. V lost 3 bases to trimming and J lost 2 bases; unmatched junction nucleotides: 2. The length of the CDR3 is 15 residues. Germline V gene data show CDR1 as KGHSH and CDR2 as LQKENI. The CDR3 DNA reads TGTGCCAGCTCACCGACTAGCGGGAGTCCCTACGAGCAGTACTTC. Protein sequence: CASSPTSGSPYEQYF.

This clone was recorded a few times. The chain recombines TRBV6-5 with TRBJ1-4; tentative D call: TRBD1 (5 bases). This CDR3 has 13 amino acids. V lost 6 bases and J 9 bases, leaving 14 bases between the germline ends. Germline CDR1 and CDR2: MNHEY and SVGAGI. CDR3 DNA: TGTGCCAGCAGGACCCCGGGGGATCAAAAACTGTTTTTT. This gives the protein CASRTPGDQKLFF.

This chain uses TRBV4-1 with TRBJ2-7; tentatively, D is TRBD2 (6 bases). The CDR3 spans 16 residues. Trimming left V 0 bases short and J 4 bases short, with 16 bases between. Per the germline V gene, CDR1 is MGHRA and CDR2 is YSYEKL. In DNA, the CDR3 is TGCGCCAGCAGCCAAGATAGGGCTAGCGTGAATTACGAGCAGTACTTC. This encodes CASSQDRASVNYEQYF.

The chain recombines TRBV7-2 with TRBJ2-7, with 12 bases aligning to TRBD2. Germline V CDR1 and CDR2: SGHTA, FQGNSA. The CDR3 sequence is 15 residues long. V dropped 7 bases and J dropped 4; count of bases not matched to a gene: 8. The chain's CDR3 is CASTDSGTSGYEQYF. CDR3 DNA sequence: TGTGCCAGCACCGATTCCGGGACTAGCGGGTACGAGCAGTACTTC.

The chain uses TRBV28 and TRBJ2-3; 11 bases are a match to TRBD2. This CDR3 is built from 19 residues. CDR1 MDHEN and CDR2 SYDVKM come from the germline V gene. V lost 2 bases and J lost 0; bases outside the gene matches: 10. The CDR3 DNA sequence: TGTGCCAGCAGTTTACTTGGACTAGCGGGCTTAGCTAGCACAGATACGCAGTATTTT. Its protein is CASSLLGLAGLASTDTQYF. Using reference TRBV28 and TRBJ2-3 for the parts outside the CDR3, the full variable domain is DVKVTQSSRYLVKRTGEKVFLECVQDMDHENMFWYRQDPGLGLRLIYFSYDVKMKEKGDIPEGYSVSREKKERFSLILESASTNQTSMYLCASSLLGLAGLASTDTQYFGPGTRLTVL.

This clone was recorded a few times. V and J are TRBV4-1 and TRBJ2-2, with D tentatively TRBD1 (6 bases). The CDR3 is 15 residues long. Germline CDR1 reads MGHRA; CDR2 reads YSYEKL. Between the trimmed V and J ends, which lost 8 bases and 1 base, there was a span of 14 bases. The CDR3 DNA reads TGCGCCAGCGGTGGCCCGGGACAGAACACCGGGGAGCTGTTTTTT. It encodes CASGGPGQNTGELFF.

The chain carries TRBV6-5 and TRBJ1-1, with D unclear. This CDR3 region has 12 residues. Germline CDR1 and CDR2: MNHEY and SVGAGI. The V end lost 5 bases, the J end lost 1 base, and 5 bases lay between the germline ends. CDR3 bases: TGTGCCAGCAGTGAGTGGAACACTGAAGCTTTCTTT. This translates into CASSEWNTEAFF.

CDR3 protein: CASSEGTGFEQYF. CDR3 bases: TGTGCCAGCAGTGAAGGGACAGGGTTCGAGCAGTACTTC. This chain joins TRBV2 and TRBJ2-7; 8 nucleotides agree with TRBD1. J was trimmed by 6 bases and V by 1 base; bases with no gene match: 2. This CDR3 has 13 amino acids. CDR1 is SNHLY, CDR2 FYNNEI, per germline.

Concerning this clone itself: Other DNA sequences of this sample code for an identical CDR3. The chain combines TRBV6-1 with TRBJ2-3; unclear D gene. The CDR3 consists of 11 residues. V was shortened by 6 bases and J by 5 bases, with 6 bases between the two germline ends. From germline, CDR1 is MNHNS and CDR2 SASEGT. The CDR3 sequence: CASSPRDTQYF. The CDR3 DNA follows: TGTGCCAGCAGCCCTAGAGATACGCAGTATTTT.

In nucleotides, the CDR3 is TGTGCCAGCAGTCTGAACCTAGCGGGAGGGGGCACAGATACGCAGTATTTT. Amino acid sequence: CASSLNLAGGGTDTQYF. J is TRBJ2-3 and V is TRBV5-4, with 12 bases identical to TRBD2. The CDR3 has 17 amino acids. V dropped 5 bases and J dropped 1; count of bases not matched to a gene: 8. The germline gives CDR1 SGHNT, CDR2 YYREEE (reference sequence).

V usage is TRBV30 and J usage is TRBJ2-7; D possibly corresponds to TRBD1 (5 bases). The CDR3 is made up of 13 amino acids. The V and J ends lost 2 bases and 7 bases respectively, with 15 bases between them. The germline gives CDR1 GTSNPN, CDR2 SVGIG (reference sequence). DNA of the CDR3: TGTGCCTGGAGTACCCGTGGGGCAGGAGAGCAGTACTTC. Translated, it gives CAWSTRGAGEQYF.

The chain is built from TRBV4-1 and TRBJ2-3, with 7 bases matching TRBD1. The CDR3 is 16 residues long. V shed 6 bases and J 2 bases; nucleotides not matched to a gene: 11. From germline, CDR1 is MGHRA and CDR2 YSYEKL. CDR3 sequence reads: CASSPGQDSFTDTQYF. CDR3 nucleotides: TGCGCCAGCAGTCCCGGACAGGACTCCTTCACAGATACGCAGTATTTT.

This rearrangement joins TRBV28 to TRBJ2-5, with 8 bases identical to TRBD1. Losses at the gene ends were 5 bases for V and 5 bases for J; bases not matched to a gene: 10. CDR1 MDHEN and CDR2 SYDVKM come from the germline V gene. CDR3 size: 15 residues. In DNA form, the CDR3 reads TGTGCCAGCAGTCCACTGGACAGGGACTCTGAGACCCAGTACTTC. Protein product: CASSPLDRDSETQYF.

There are a few counts of this clone. The chain carries TRBV2 and TRBJ1-5; the D is unclear. This CDR3 spans 14 amino acids. CDR1 SNHLY and CDR2 FYNNEI come from the germline V gene. V shed 4 bases and J shed 3 bases, with 10 bases lying between them. CDR3 sequence (DNA): TGTGCCAGCAGTGTCGTTAGCCACAATCAGCCCCAGCATTTT. Its protein product is CASSVVSHNQPQHF.

This clone turned up a few times. The genes are TRBV10-3 and TRBJ1-1, with a possible D match to TRBD1 (6 bases). Germline V CDR1 and CDR2: ENHRY, SYGVKD. CDR3 length: 14 amino acids. V lost 8 bases and J 1 base, leaving 14 bases between the germline ends. The CDR3 DNA reads TGTGCCATCCGCCCCGGGGGGCCGAACACTGAAGCTTTCTTT. It specifies CAIRPGGPNTEAFF.

The chain couples TRBV13 to TRBJ2-2; weak D call: TRBD2 (5 bases). V gave up 5 bases and J gave up 1 base, with 17 bases separating them. CDR1 is PRHDT, CDR2 FYEKMQ, per germline (reference sequence). The CDR3 totals 17 residues. DNA of the CDR3: TGTGCCAGCAGCCCAGCGGAACTTGAACTGAACACCGGGGAGCTGTTTTTT. It translates to CASSPAELELNTGELFF.